The 8 T cell receptor beta chains below were found in one sample sequenced in a study of early T cells in non-severe SARS-CoV-2 infection. Via MiXCR, TCRdb re-called the 5' RACE reads, giving one row per CDR3 protein. Here the sample spans some 30,000 distinct CDR3 sequences, roughly 3.9% being singletons. The sequenced sample consisted of whole blood. The receptors were sampled from an adult who was a healthcare worker with PCR-confirmed SARS-CoV-2 infection or an uninfected control (not recorded which).

This clonotype was recorded at least ten times. The rearrangement joins TRBV18 to TRBJ1-5, with 7 bases fitting TRBD1. V trimming: 6 bases; J trimming: 0 bases; junction bases outside the gene matches: 8. Germline V lookup: CDR1 KGHSH, CDR2 LQKENI. The CDR3 sequence is 16 residues long. CDR3 loop: CASSDDRAYSNQPQHF. Here the CDR3 DNA reads TGTGCCAGCTCCGATGACAGGGCTTATAGCAATCAGCCCCAGCATTTT.

As to this clonotype: A clone one base away is much larger, so this may be a read error. The V call is TRBV30, the J call TRBJ2-3; tentative D call: TRBD2 (5 bases). Trimming took off 8 bases at V and 6 bases at J, with 12 bases between the two ends. The CDR3 is 11 residues long. Germline CDR1 and CDR2: GTSNPN and SVGIG (reference sequence). CDR3 sequence: CAREFADTQYF. DNA for the CDR3: TGTGCCAGGGAGTTCGCGGATACGCAGTATTTT.

In its sample, this clonotype was seen many times. V gene TRBV7-2 combines with J gene TRBJ2-1, with unresolved D. This CDR3 region has 12 residues. V gave up 2 bases and J gave up 8 bases, with 7 bases separating them. Germline assignment: CDR1 SGHTA and CDR2 FQGNSA. CDR3 amino acids: CASSLIGHEQFF. DNA for the CDR3: TGTGCCAGCAGCTTAATAGGCCATGAGCAGTTCTTC.

This clonotype was counted once. The CDR3 nucleotides read TGTGCCAGCAGCTTAGTGGCCACGGCCTACGAGCAGTACTTC. Translating gives CASSLVATAYEQYF. The rearrangement joins TRBV7-2 to TRBJ2-7; no definite D call. The length of the CDR3 is 14 residues. V dropped 1 base and J dropped 2 bases, with 9 bases sitting between them. Germline V gene sequence: CDR1 SGHTA, CDR2 FQGNSA.

In this sample, this clonotype turned up many times. The V gene is TRBV24-1, the J gene TRBJ1-5; D might be TRBD1 (5 bases). The CDR3 runs 13 residues. Trimming pared 5 bases from V and 6 bases from J, leaving 10 bases between. CDR1 and CDR2 from the germline V gene are KGHDR and SFDVKD. The CDR3 is CATSGRAVQPQHF. The CDR3 nucleotides are TGTGCCACCAGTGGCAGGGCGGTTCAGCCCCAGCATTTT.

This clonotype was picked up many times. Mismatch with germline at one junction end may stem from a read error. V is TRBV6-6 and J is TRBJ2-4; D remains unclear. Germline CDR1 reads MNHNY; CDR2 reads SVGAGI (reference sequence). The CDR3 spans 13 residues. The CDR3 nucleotides read TGTGCCAGCAGCTACTCGACGGGAAACATTCAGTACTTC. Translated: CASSYSTGNIQYF.

Ten or more counts support this clonotype. The CDR3 bases are TGCAGCGTTTCCCGACTAGCGGGAGGGTACGGTACGCAGTATTTT. It yields the protein CSVSRLAGGYGTQYF. The chain recombines TRBV29-1 with TRBJ2-3; 14 positions match TRBD2. The CDR3 runs to 15 residues. Germline loops: CDR1 SQVTM, CDR2 ANQGSEA. With 5 bases clipped from V and 8 bases from J, the junction kept 9 bases outside the gene matches.

In this sample, this clonotype turned up many times. The rearrangement links TRBV25-1 to TRBJ2-2, with TRBD1 matching 8 bases. Germline CDR1 and CDR2: MGHDK and SYGVNS. The V gene end was trimmed by 2 bases and the J gene end by 4 bases; junction bases not matched to a gene: 6. The CDR3 length is 16 residues. CDR3 coding DNA: TGTGCCAGCAGTGAACCCGGGACAGGACGCACCGGGGAGCTGTTTTTT. Its protein product is CASSEPGTGRTGELFF.